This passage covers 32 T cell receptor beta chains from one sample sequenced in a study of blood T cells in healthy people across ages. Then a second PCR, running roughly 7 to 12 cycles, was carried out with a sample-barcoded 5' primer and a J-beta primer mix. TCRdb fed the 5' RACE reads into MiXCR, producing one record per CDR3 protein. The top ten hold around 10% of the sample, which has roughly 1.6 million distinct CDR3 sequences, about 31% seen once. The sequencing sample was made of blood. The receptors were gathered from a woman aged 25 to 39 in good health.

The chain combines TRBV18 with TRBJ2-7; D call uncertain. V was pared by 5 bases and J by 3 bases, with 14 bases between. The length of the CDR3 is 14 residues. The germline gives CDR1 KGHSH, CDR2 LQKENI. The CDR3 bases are TGTGCCAGCTCAAACGGACGGCATGGCTACGAGCAGTACTTC. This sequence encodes CASSNGRHGYEQYF.

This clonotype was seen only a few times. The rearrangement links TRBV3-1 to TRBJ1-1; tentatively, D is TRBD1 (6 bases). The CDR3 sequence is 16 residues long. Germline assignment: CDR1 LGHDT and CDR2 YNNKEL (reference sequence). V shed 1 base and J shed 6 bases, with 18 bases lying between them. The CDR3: CASSQVTTQGTSEAFF. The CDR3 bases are TGTGCCAGCAGCCAAGTCACCACTCAGGGGACCTCTGAAGCTTTCTTT.

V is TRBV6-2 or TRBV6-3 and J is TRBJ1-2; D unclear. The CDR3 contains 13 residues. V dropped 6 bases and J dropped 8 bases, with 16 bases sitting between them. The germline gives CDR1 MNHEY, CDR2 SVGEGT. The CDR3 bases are TGTGCCAGCAGCCGCCGGACCCGGGAGGGCTACACCTTC. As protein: CASSRRTREGYTF.

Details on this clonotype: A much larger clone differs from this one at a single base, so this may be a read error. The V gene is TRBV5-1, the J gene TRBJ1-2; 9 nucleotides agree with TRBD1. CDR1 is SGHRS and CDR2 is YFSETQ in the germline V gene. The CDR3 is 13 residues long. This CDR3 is CANSLQGAEGYTF. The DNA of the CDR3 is TGCGCCAACAGCTTACAGGGGGCGGAAGGCTACACCTTC.

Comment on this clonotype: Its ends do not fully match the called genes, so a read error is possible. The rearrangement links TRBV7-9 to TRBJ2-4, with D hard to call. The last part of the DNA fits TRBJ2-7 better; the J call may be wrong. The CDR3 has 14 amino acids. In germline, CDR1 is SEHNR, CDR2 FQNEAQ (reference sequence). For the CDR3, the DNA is TGTGTCAGCAGCGATCCCGGACGGAACTACGAGCAGTACTTC. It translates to CVSSDPGRNYEQYF.

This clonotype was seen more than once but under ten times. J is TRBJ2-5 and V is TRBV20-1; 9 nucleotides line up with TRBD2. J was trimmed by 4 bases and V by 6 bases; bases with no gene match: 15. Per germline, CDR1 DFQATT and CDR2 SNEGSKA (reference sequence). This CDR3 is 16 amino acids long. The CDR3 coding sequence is TGCAGTGCGGAAGGGGTGGTAGCGGGAGAGGGAGAGACCCAGTACTTC. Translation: CSAEGVVAGEGETQYF.

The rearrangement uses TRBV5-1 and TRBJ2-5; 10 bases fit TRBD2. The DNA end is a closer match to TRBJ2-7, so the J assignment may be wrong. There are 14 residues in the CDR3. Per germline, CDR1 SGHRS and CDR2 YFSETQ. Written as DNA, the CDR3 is TGCGCCAGCAGGCCGACTAGCGGGTCTAACGAGCAGTACTTC. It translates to CASRPTSGSNEQYF.

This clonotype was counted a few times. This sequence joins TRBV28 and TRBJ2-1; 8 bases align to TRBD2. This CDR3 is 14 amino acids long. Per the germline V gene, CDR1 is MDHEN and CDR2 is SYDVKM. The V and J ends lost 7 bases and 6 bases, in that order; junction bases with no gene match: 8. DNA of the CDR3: TGTGCCAGCATCACTACTAGCGGAGCCAATGAGCAGTTCTTC. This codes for CASITTSGANEQFF. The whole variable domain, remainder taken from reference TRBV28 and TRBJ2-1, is DVKVTQSSRYLVKRTGEKVFLECVQDMDHENMFWYRQDPGLGLRLIYFSYDVKMKEKGDIPEGYSVSREKKERFSLILESASTNQTSMYLCASITTSGANEQFFGPGTRLTVL.

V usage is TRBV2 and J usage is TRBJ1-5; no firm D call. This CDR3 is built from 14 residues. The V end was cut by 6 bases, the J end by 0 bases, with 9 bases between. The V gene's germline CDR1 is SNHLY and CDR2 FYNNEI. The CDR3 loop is CASRQEYSNQPQHF. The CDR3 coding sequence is TGTGCCAGCAGGCAAGAATATAGCAATCAGCCCCAGCATTTT.

In DNA form, the CDR3 reads TGCAGTGCCGCCGGGACAGCGCCTAACTATGGCTACACCTTC. Encoded protein: CSAAGTAPNYGYTF. The V gene is TRBV20-1, the J gene TRBJ1-2; 7 bases line up with TRBD1. Germline CDR1 DFQATT, CDR2 SNEGSKA (reference sequence). The CDR3 extends over 14 amino acids. V gave up 6 bases and J gave up 0 bases; unmatched junction bases: 7.

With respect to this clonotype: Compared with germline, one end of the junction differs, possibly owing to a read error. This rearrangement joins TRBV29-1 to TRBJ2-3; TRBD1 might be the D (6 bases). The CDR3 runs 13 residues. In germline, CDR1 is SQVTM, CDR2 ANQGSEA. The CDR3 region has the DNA TGCAGCGTGGAAGGGGGTAGCCCGGATACGCGGTATTTT. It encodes CSVEGGSPDTRYF.

This chain's CDR3 is CSARTGALETQYF. Written as DNA, the CDR3 is TGCAGTGCTAGAACTGGTGCGTTAGAGACCCAGTACTTC. The rearrangement uses TRBV20-1 and TRBJ2-5; no firm D call. CDR1 is DFQATT, CDR2 SNEGSKA, per germline (reference sequence). The CDR3 spans 13 residues. V was cut by 2 bases and J by 4 bases, with 11 bases left in between.

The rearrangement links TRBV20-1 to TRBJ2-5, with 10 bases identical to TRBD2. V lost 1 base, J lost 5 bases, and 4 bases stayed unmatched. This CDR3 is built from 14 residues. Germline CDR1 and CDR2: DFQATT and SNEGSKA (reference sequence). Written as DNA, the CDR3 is TGCAGTGCTAGAGTCCTAGCGGGAGCGGAGACCCAGTACTTC. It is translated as CSARVLAGAETQYF.

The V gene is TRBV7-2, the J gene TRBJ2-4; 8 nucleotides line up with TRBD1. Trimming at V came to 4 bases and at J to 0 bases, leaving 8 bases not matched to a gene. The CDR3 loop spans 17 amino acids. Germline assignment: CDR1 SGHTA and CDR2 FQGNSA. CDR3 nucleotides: TGTGCCAGCAGCTCCCGTGGACAGGGAATAGCCAAAAACATTCAGTACTTC. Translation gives CASSSRGQGIAKNIQYF.

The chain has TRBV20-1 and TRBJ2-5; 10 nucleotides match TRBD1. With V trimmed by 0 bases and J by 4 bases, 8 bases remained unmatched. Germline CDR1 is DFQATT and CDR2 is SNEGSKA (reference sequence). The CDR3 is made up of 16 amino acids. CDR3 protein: CSARDVGGTGVETQYF. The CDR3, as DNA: TGCAGTGCTAGAGATGTTGGCGGGACAGGGGTAGAGACCCAGTACTTC.

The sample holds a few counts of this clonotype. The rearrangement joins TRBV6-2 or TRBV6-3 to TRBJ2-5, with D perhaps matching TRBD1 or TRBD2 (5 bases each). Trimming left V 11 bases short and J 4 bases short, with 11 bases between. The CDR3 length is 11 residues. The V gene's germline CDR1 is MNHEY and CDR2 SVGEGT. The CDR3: CACEGSETQYF. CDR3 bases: TGTGCCTGCGAGGGGTCAGAGACCCAGTACTTC.

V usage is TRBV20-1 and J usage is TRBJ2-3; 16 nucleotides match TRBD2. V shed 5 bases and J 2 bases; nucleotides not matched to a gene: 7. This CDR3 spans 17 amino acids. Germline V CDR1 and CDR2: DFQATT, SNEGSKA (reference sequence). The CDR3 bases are TGCAGTGCTCATGGGGGACTAGCGGGAGGGAACACAGATACGCAGTATTTT. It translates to CSAHGGLAGGNTDTQYF.

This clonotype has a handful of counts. CDR3 DNA sequence: TGTGCCAGCAGCGCCTTCGGTGCTGAAGACAATGAGCAGTTCTTC. The encoded protein is CASSAFGAEDNEQFF. This sequence joins TRBV9 and TRBJ2-1; D is ambiguous. CDR1 is SGDLS, CDR2 YYNGEE, per germline. V lost 3 bases, J lost 5 bases, and 15 bases lay in between. The length of the CDR3 is 15 residues.

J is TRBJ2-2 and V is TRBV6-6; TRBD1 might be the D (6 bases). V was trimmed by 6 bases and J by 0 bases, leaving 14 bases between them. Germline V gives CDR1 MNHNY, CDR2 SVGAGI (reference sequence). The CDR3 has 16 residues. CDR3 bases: TGTGCCAGCAGCCACGACAGGAGAGCGAACACCGGGGAGCTGTTTTTT. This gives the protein CASSHDRRANTGELFF.

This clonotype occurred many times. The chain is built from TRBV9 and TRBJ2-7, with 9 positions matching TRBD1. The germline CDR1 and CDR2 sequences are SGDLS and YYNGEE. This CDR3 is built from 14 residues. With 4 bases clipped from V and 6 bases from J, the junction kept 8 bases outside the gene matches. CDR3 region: CASSPGTGYLEQYF. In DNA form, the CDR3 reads TGTGCCAGCAGCCCGGGGACAGGGTATCTCGAGCAGTACTTC.

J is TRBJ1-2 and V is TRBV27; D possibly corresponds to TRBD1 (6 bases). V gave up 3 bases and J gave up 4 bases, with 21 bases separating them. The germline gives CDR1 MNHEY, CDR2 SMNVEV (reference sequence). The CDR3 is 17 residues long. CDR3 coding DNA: TGTGCCAGCAGTTTGATGGACAGTAGTATTAAGGGCTATGGCTACACCTTC. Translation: CASSLMDSSIKGYGYTF.

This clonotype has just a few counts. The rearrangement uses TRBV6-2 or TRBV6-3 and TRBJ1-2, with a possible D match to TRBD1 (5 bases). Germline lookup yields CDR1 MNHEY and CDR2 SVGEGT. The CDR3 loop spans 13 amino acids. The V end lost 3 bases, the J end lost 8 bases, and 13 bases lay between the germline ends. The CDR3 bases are TGTGCCAGCAGTTATAATGAGAGGGGAGGCTACACCTTC. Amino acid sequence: CASSYNERGGYTF.

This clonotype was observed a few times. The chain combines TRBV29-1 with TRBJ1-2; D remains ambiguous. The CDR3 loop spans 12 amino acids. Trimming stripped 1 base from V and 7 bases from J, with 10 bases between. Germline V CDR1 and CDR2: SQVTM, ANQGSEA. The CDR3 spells CSVEGWLGGYTF. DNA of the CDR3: TGCAGCGTTGAAGGATGGTTGGGTGGCTACACCTTC.

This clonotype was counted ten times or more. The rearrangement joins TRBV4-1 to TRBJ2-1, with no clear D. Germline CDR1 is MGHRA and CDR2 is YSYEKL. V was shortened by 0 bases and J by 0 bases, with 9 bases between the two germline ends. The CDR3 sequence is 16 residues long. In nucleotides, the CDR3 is TGCGCCAGCAGCCAAGATCCCCGCAGCTCCTACAATGAGCAGTTCTTC. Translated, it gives CASSQDPRSSYNEQFF.

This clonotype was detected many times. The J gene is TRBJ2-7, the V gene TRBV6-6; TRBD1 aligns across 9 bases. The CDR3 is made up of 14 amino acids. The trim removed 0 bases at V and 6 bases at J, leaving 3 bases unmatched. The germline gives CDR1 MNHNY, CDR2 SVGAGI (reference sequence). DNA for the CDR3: TGTGCCAGCAGTTACTCGGGACAGGGAGGCGAGCAGTACTTC. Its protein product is CASSYSGQGGEQYF.

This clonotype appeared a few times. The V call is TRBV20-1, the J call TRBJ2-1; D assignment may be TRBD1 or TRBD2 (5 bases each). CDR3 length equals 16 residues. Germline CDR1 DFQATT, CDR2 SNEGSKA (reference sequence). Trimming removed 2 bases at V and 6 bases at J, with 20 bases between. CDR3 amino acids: CSARPPRAQRGNEQFF. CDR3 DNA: TGCAGTGCTAGACCACCGAGGGCGCAGAGGGGCAATGAGCAGTTCTTC.

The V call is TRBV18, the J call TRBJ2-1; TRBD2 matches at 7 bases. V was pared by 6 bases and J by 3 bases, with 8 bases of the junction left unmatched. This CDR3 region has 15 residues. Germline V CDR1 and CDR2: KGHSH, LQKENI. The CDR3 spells CASSRLAEGYNEQFF. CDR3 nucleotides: TGTGCCAGCTCCAGGCTAGCGGAGGGCTACAATGAGCAGTTCTTC.

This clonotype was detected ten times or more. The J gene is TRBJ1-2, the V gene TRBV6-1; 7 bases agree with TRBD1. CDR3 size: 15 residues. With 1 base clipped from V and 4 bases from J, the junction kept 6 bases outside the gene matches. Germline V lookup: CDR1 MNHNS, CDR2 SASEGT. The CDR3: CASSEGQGQIYGYTF. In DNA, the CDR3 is TGTGCCAGCAGTGAAGGACAGGGACAAATCTATGGCTACACCTTC.

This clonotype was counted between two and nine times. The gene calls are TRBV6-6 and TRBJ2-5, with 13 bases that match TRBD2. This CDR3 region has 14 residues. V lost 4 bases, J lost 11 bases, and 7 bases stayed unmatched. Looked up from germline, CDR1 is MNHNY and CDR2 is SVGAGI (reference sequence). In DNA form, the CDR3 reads TGTGCCAGCAGTTTTCGACTAGCGGGAGGAGAGCAGTACTTC. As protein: CASSFRLAGGEQYF.

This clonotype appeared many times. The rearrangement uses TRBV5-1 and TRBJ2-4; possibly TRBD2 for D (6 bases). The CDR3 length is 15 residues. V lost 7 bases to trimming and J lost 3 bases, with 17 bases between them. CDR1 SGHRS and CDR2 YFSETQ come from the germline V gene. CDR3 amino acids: CASRLGADNKNIQYF. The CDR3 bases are TGCGCCAGCCGACTAGGGGCTGATAACAAAAACATTCAGTACTTC.

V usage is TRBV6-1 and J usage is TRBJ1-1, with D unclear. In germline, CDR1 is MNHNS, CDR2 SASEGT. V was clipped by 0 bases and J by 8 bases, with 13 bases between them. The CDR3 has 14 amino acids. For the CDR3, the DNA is TGTGCCAGCAGTGAAGCTTATTTTGATTTAGAAGCTTTCTTT. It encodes CASSEAYFDLEAFF.

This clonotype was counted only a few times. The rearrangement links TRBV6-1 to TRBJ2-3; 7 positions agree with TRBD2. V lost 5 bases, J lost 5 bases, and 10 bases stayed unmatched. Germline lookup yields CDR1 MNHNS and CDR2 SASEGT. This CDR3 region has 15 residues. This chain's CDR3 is CASSSTSRDEDTQYF. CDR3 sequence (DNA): TGTGCCAGCAGTTCGACTAGCAGGGACGAAGATACGCAGTATTTT.